Listed below are T cell receptor beta chains from one sample, sequenced in a study of regulatory T cells in long-lasting Graves disease. Each CDR3 protein gets one entry after TCRdb re-called the multiplex PCR reads with MiXCR. The table has about 540,000 distinct CDR3 sequences, roughly 13% seen once. These data were also reused for a study on T cells in Graves' hyperthyroidism and ophthalmopathy.

This sample comprised peripheral blood mononuclear cells (PBMCs), obtained at new diagnosis, from a patient treated with antithyroid drugs. These receptors were obtained from a man younger than 40 with Graves disease. CDR3s include the opening cysteine and the closing phenylalanine or tryptophan. The order of the fields is J gene, V gene, CDR3 protein.

>TRBJ2-7|TRBV28
CASSSHRVAYEQYF
>TRBJ2-5|TRBV10-1
CASRPRRTQYF
>TRBJ2-3|TRBV5-1
CASRARADSTDTQYF
>TRBJ2-1|TRBV30
CAWSGWLGNEQFF
>TRBJ2-7|TRBV7-2
CARRAGESYEQYF
>TRBJ1-2|TRBV15
CATSRDGTGSGYTF
>TRBJ2-7|TRBV29-1
CSAGGQYEQYF
>TRBJ2-7|TRBV3-1
CASSQDTVYEQYF
>TRBJ1-2|TRBV28
CASRVPFTNYGYTF
>TRBJ1-2|TRBV14
CASSPIGRTNYGYTF
>TRBJ2-2|TRBV11-2
CASSPQGPGELFF
>TRBJ1-5|TRBV30
CAWNQGVGNQPQHF
>TRBJ2-7|TRBV20-1
CSATGTSGSSYEQYF
>TRBJ1-2|TRBV29-1
CSVDGSAGAEGGGYTF
>TRBJ2-2|TRBV6-2/TRBV6-3
CASSYTAGSGELFF
>TRBJ1-3|TRBV11-2
CASSWTSRGSGNTIYF
>TRBJ2-3|TRBV20-1
CSARPPAGPDTQYF
>TRBJ2-3|TRBV4-2
CASSQDGASGSRADTQYF
>TRBJ1-3|TRBV12-5
CASGLVLRGLIGSGNTIYF
>TRBJ2-1|TRBV18
CASSREDFFAEQFF
>TRBJ2-1|TRBV20-1
CSAAPGLAVVEGQFF
>TRBJ1-2|TRBV29-1
CSVEDAGDGYTF